The 26 T cell receptor beta chains below all came from one sample that was sequenced in a study of cytomegalovirus exposure and HLA in healthy donors. The PCR made use of 60 Vbeta and 13 Jbeta primers. TCRdb's table, derived via immunoSEQ multiplex PCR, lists solely in-frame clones and lacks some. The repertoire holds more than 110,000 clones, with 80% as singletons. Sequencing used PBMCs. The receptor source for this set is a man younger than 40 in good health and CMV-seronegative.

This chain connects TRBV15 to TRBJ2-3; 7 nucleotides match TRBD1. V lost 0 bases and J lost 2; bases outside the gene matches: 8. Germline V lookup: CDR1 LNHNV, CDR2 YYDKDF (reference sequence). The CDR3 runs to 17 residues. For the CDR3, the DNA is TGTGCCACCAGCAGAGATTTGCGAGGGGGCTCCACAGATACGCAGTATTTT. Translating gives CATSRDLRGGSTDTQYF.

The chain links TRBV11-1 to TRBJ1-6; D is ambiguous. Germline-derived CDR1 and CDR2 are SGHAT and FQDESV (reference sequence). This CDR3 region has 17 residues. The V end lost 4 bases, the J end lost 0 bases, and 13 bases lay between the germline ends. The CDR3 coding sequence is TGTGCCAGCAGCTCCGATCCCATGAGCTCCTATAATTCACCCCTCCACTTT. The encoded protein is CASSSDPMSSYNSPLHF.

This clone turned up a few times. CDR3 sequence reads: CAISAAGGTEAFF. The CDR3 DNA sequence: TGTGCCATCAGTGCTGCGGGGGGCACTGAAGCTTTCTTT. The chain employs TRBV10-3 and TRBJ1-1, with D maybe TRBD1 (5 bases). V was clipped by 4 bases and J by 4 bases, with 10 bases between them. CDR3 length: 13 residues. The germline CDR1 and CDR2 sequences are ENHRY and SYGVKD.

This chain connects TRBV10-3 to TRBJ2-7, with no clear D. The CDR3 is made up of 13 amino acids. Trimming pared 0 bases from V and 4 bases from J, leaving 7 bases between. Germline-derived CDR1 and CDR2 are ENHRY and SYGVKD. CDR3 nucleotides: TGTGCCATCAGTGAGTCGGCCGGGTACGAGCAGTACTTC. Encoded protein: CAISESAGYEQYF.

This chain uses TRBV28 with TRBJ2-7, with a weak D call TRBD2 (6 bases). The CDR3 spans 12 residues. The germline V gene encodes CDR1 MDHEN and CDR2 SYDVKM. The ends were cut back, 4 bases at V and 2 bases at J, with 6 bases in the middle. The DNA of the CDR3 is TGTGCCAGCAGTTCGGGGGCCTACGAGCAGTACTTC. Protein: CASSSGAYEQYF. The full variable domain, with the rest looked up from reference TRBV28 and TRBJ2-7, is DVKVTQSSRYLVKRTGEKVFLECVQDMDHENMFWYRQDPGLGLRLIYFSYDVKMKEKGDIPEGYSVSREKKERFSLILESASTNQTSMYLCASSSGAYEQYFGPGTRLTVT.

V usage is TRBV5-1 and J usage is TRBJ1-1; maybe TRBD1 (5 bases). Trimming removed 5 bases at V and 1 base at J, with 18 bases between. There are 16 residues in the CDR3. Germline V gene data show CDR1 as SGHRS and CDR2 as YFSETQ. The DNA for the CDR3 is TGCGCCAGCAGTCGGGGGGAAGTAAAGTGGAACACTGAAGCTTTCTTT. Amino acid sequence: CASSRGEVKWNTEAFF.

V and J are TRBV27 and TRBJ1-4; D ambiguous. The CDR3 sequence is 13 residues long. Per germline, CDR1 MNHEY and CDR2 SMNVEV (reference sequence). V was trimmed by 0 bases and J by 10 bases, leaving 9 bases between them. This CDR3 reads CASSLSEGGKLFF. CDR3 DNA sequence: TGTGCCAGCAGTTTATCGGAGGGCGGAAAACTGTTTTTT.

This chain connects TRBV2 to TRBJ2-1; 8 bases agree with TRBD2. The J segment lost 8 bases and the V segment lost 6 bases, leaving 15 bases of the junction unmatched. CDR1 and CDR2 (germline): SNHLY, FYNNEI. CDR3 length: 16 residues. CDR3 region: CASRGTRTLSSYEQFF. Written as DNA, the CDR3 is TGTGCCAGCAGAGGGACTAGAACCCTCTCTAGTTATGAGCAGTTCTTC.

This clone was detected only once. The chain joins TRBV7-9 to TRBJ1-5; 8 bases match TRBD1. The V gene's germline CDR1 is SEHNR and CDR2 FQNEAQ (reference sequence). Trimming at V came to 2 bases and at J to 2 bases, leaving 2 bases not matched to a gene. CDR3 size: 15 residues. The CDR3 sequence is CASSLQGAGNQPQHF. As DNA, the CDR3 is TGTGCCAGCAGCTTACAGGGGGCCGGCAATCAGCCCCAGCATTTT.

This chain joins TRBV19 and TRBJ2-5; 7 bases are a match to TRBD1. This CDR3 region has 15 residues. The ends lost 4 bases at V and 7 bases at J; junction bases unmatched: 12. Germline CDR1 is LNHDA and CDR2 is SQIVND (reference sequence). The CDR3 loop reads CASSTRDSPPGTQYF. The CDR3 DNA reads as TGTGCCAGTAGTACTCGGGACAGCCCTCCGGGGACCCAGTACTTC.

The chain carries TRBV19 and TRBJ1-1; possibly TRBD1 for D (6 bases). The CDR3 extends over 12 amino acids. V lost 3 bases and J lost 7, with 9 bases in between. CDR1 is LNHDA and CDR2 is SQIVND in the germline V gene (reference sequence). The CDR3 nucleotides read TGTGCCAGTAGTATGGGGGCCGGTGAAGCTTTCTTT. This codes for CASSMGAGEAFF.

The chain links TRBV6-5 to TRBJ1-1; maybe TRBD1 (6 bases). Germline V lookup: CDR1 MNHEY, CDR2 SVGAGI. This CDR3 region has 15 residues. V dropped 1 base and J dropped 2 bases, with 11 bases sitting between them. CDR3 loop: CASSYFRTVNTEAFF. CDR3 nucleotide sequence: TGTGCCAGCAGTTACTTTCGGACAGTTAACACTGAAGCTTTCTTT.

Comments on this clone: The junction departs from the called germline gene at one end, perhaps through a read error. The chain joins TRBV18 to TRBJ1-5; D is unresolved. This CDR3 is built from 15 residues. CDR1 and CDR2 from the germline V gene are KGHSH and LQKENI. Here the CDR3 reads CASSPSAGSNQPQNF. The CDR3 DNA follows: TGTGCCAGCTCACCATCTGCGGGGAGCAATCAGCCCCAGAATTTT.

This clone was picked up one time. This chain connects TRBV27 to TRBJ2-6, with TRBD2 identical over 10 bases. V shed 5 bases and J 4 bases; nucleotides not matched to a gene: 2. CDR1 is MNHEY and CDR2 is SMNVEV in the germline V gene (reference sequence). The CDR3 has 15 amino acids. CDR3 amino acids: CASSAGLAGANVLTF. For the CDR3, the DNA is TGTGCCAGCAGTGCGGGACTAGCGGGGGCCAACGTCCTGACTTTC.

The chain joins TRBV10-3 to TRBJ1-2; TRBD1 might be the D (5 bases). Trimming removed 0 bases at V and 4 bases at J, with 12 bases between. The CDR3 has 15 amino acids. Germline assignment: CDR1 ENHRY and CDR2 SYGVKD. The CDR3 DNA follows: TGTGCCATCAGTGAGTCCAGGGATATTACCTATGGCTACACCTTC. Its protein is CAISESRDITYGYTF.

The gene calls are TRBV14 and TRBJ2-5; a possible D gene is TRBD1 (5 bases). Germline CDR1 reads SGHDN; CDR2 reads FVKESK. The ends were cut back, 4 bases at V and 7 bases at J, with 13 bases in the middle. This CDR3 contains 13 residues. The CDR3 loop is CASSRLAQGTQYF. The CDR3 nucleotides read TGTGCCAGCAGCCGACTGGCCCAGGGGACCCAGTACTTC.

The CDR3 sequence: CATSRDYKGRNYGYTF. Here the CDR3 DNA reads TGTGCCACCAGCAGAGATTATAAGGGGAGGAACTATGGCTACACCTTC. This rearrangement joins TRBV15 to TRBJ1-2; D might be TRBD1 (5 bases). Germline CDR1 LNHNV, CDR2 YYDKDF (reference sequence). Trimming removed 0 bases at V and 2 bases at J, with 13 bases between. This CDR3 has 16 residues.

The CDR3 DNA is TGTGCCAGCAGTCCTGGGGGGGTCTATGGCTACACCTTC. Amino acid sequence: CASSPGGVYGYTF. V gene TRBV2 combines with J gene TRBJ1-2, with D perhaps matching TRBD1 (5 bases). V lost 5 bases and J 4 bases, leaving 11 bases between the germline ends. Germline V gives CDR1 SNHLY, CDR2 FYNNEI. The CDR3 loop spans 13 amino acids. The entire variable domain, with the rest obtained from reference TRBV2 and TRBJ1-2, is as follows: EPEVTQTPSHQVTQMGQEVILRCVPISNHLYFYWYRQILGQKVEFLVSFYNNEISEKSEIFDDQFSVERPDGSNFTLKIRSTKLEDSAMYFCASSPGGVYGYTFGSGTRLTVV.

The gene calls are TRBV6-5 and TRBJ1-1; 9 positions agree with TRBD1. The germline gives CDR1 MNHEY, CDR2 SVGAGI. The CDR3 length is 14 residues. The ends lost 6 bases at V and 1 base at J; junction bases unmatched: 3. Here the CDR3 DNA reads TGTGCCAGCAGAGGACAGGGGTCGAACACTGAAGCTTTCTTT. Protein sequence: CASRGQGSNTEAFF.

This clone was seen a few times. V and J are TRBV5-5 and TRBJ2-2; D unresolved. CDR3 length equals 15 residues. V lost 4 bases to trimming and J lost 1 base, with 11 bases between them. The V gene's germline CDR1 is SGHKS and CDR2 YYEKEE (reference sequence). CDR3 sequence: CASSPEPGNTGELFF. The CDR3 bases are TGTGCCAGCAGCCCAGAGCCAGGGAACACCGGGGAGCTGTTTTTT.

The chain combines TRBV5-1 with TRBJ1-6; TRBD1 matches at 9 bases. The CDR3 length is 17 residues. CDR1 is SGHRS and CDR2 is YFSETQ in the germline V gene. The trim removed 4 bases at V and 7 bases at J, leaving 12 bases unmatched. As DNA, the CDR3 is TGCGCCAGCAGCGTAGCTTCCGGGACAGGGTCCAATTCACCCCTCCACTTT. Translation gives CASSVASGTGSNSPLHF.

The V and J genes are TRBV5-4 and TRBJ1-6; 8 nucleotides match TRBD1. V dropped 3 bases and J dropped 7; count of bases not matched to a gene: 6. Germline loops: CDR1 SGHNT, CDR2 YYREEE (reference sequence). This CDR3 has 15 amino acids. In DNA form, the CDR3 reads TGTGCCAGCAGCTCAGGACAGGGAGGGAATTCACCCCTCCACTTT. Amino acids: CASSSGQGGNSPLHF.

The genes are TRBV11-2 and TRBJ1-1; no reliable D call. V was trimmed by 1 base and J by 8 bases, leaving 14 bases between them. CDR1 SGHAT and CDR2 FQNNGV come from the germline V gene. The CDR3 totals 14 residues. The CDR3 loop is CASSLALAGGEAFF. Here the CDR3 DNA reads TGTGCCAGCAGCTTAGCCCTGGCAGGAGGAGAAGCTTTCTTT.

This clone was seen a handful of times. This chain connects TRBV4-1 to TRBJ2-1, with D maybe TRBD1 (6 bases). CDR1 is MGHRA and CDR2 is YSYEKL in the germline V gene. With 1 base removed from V and 9 bases from J, the gap between germline ends came to 16 bases. CDR3 size: 15 residues. The CDR3: CASSQGEGGSSEQFF. DNA for the CDR3: TGCGCCAGCAGCCAAGGTGAAGGGGGAAGTAGTGAGCAGTTCTTC.

The rearrangement uses TRBV5-6 and TRBJ2-3; D is perhaps TRBD2 (5 bases). V lost 4 bases and J lost 1, with 10 bases in between. Germline V gene data show CDR1 as SGHDT and CDR2 as YYEEEE. There are 14 residues in the CDR3. In DNA, the CDR3 is TGTGCCAGCAGCCCGGACTCCCGCACAGATACGCAGTATTTT. It translates to CASSPDSRTDTQYF. Supplemented by reference TRBV5-6 and TRBJ2-3, the full variable domain reads DAGVTQSPTHLIKTRGQQVTLRCSPKSGHDTVSWYQQALGQGPQFIFQYYEEEERQRGNFPDRFSGHQFPNYSSELNVNALLLGDSALYLCASSPDSRTDTQYFGPGTRLTVL.

J is TRBJ2-5 and V is TRBV4-1, with D possibly TRBD1 on 7 matching bases. The germline V gene encodes CDR1 MGHRA and CDR2 YSYEKL. V gave up 0 bases and J gave up 5 bases, with 13 bases separating them. This CDR3 is built from 15 residues. CDR3 nucleotide sequence: TGCGCCAGCAGCCAAGATTCCAGGGGGGTTGAGACCCAGTACTTC. This gives the protein CASSQDSRGVETQYF.